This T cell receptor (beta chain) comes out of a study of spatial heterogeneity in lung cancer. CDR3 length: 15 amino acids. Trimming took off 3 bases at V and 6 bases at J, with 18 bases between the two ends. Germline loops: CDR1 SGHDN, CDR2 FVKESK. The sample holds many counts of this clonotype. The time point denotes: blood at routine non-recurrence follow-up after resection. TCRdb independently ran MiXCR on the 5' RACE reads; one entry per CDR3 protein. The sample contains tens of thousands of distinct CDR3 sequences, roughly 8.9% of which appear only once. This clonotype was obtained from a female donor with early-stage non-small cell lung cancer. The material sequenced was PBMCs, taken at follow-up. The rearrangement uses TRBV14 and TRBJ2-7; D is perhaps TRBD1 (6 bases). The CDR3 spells CASSHRKSTGREQYF. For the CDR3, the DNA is TGTGCCAGCAGCCATAGAAAGTCGACAGGTCGCGAGCAGTACTTC.